This TCR beta chain was profiled in a study of T cells in Graves' hyperthyroidism and ophthalmopathy. CDR1 and CDR2 (germline): DFQATT, SNEGSKA (reference sequence). The V end was cut by 3 bases, the J end by 0 bases, with 27 bases between. The CDR3 is 19 amino acids. The TCR beta CDR3 regions underwent amplification using RNA transcripts as the source. RT-PCR in the first round (using the HTBI primer set) targeted the TCR CDR3. Using its own MiXCR run on the multiplex PCR reads, TCRdb lists one record per CDR3 protein. Found here are fewer than 450,000 distinct CDR3 sequences, about a sixth of them singletons; the top ten hold 30% to 40%.

This clonotype was obtained from a woman aged 30 to 39 with Graves' hyperthyroidism that later progressed to Graves' ophthalmopathy. The specimen sequenced was blood. The chain is built from TRBV20-1 and TRBJ2-7; D might be TRBD2 (5 bases). As DNA, the CDR3 is TGCAGTGCTAGTCCAATTACCCAAACTAGTTGGAGTTACTCCTACGAGCAGTACTTC. Its translation: CSASPITQTSWSYSYEQYF.